This T cell receptor (beta chain) was captured by sequencing in a study of T cell responses to AZD1222 COVID-19 vaccine. Study-wide results and caveats: Reports indicate that nearly half of spike-specific TCRs are directed at unmutated variant regions.

Repertoires were generated with immunoSEQ multiplex PCR, while TCRdb's copy carries only in-frame clones and drops some. The sample lists approximately 100,000 clones; about 86% were seen once. Concerning this clone: What it binds is unknown.

This TCR came from an adult in good health. The sequencing used peripheral blood, collected on day 0 of AZD1222 vaccination.

CDR3 protein: CSARDSYGYTF. The DNA of the CDR3 is TGCAGTGCCAGGGACAGCTATGGCTACACCTTC. The chain has TRBV20-1 and TRBJ1-2; 7 nucleotides line up with TRBD1. The CDR3 is 11 amino acids. Per germline, CDR1 DFQATT and CDR2 SNEGSKA (reference sequence). V lost 6 bases and J lost 4; bases outside the gene matches: 2.